A single sample is the source of the 18 T cell receptor beta chains below, sequenced in a study of cytomegalovirus exposure and HLA in healthy donors. The PCR had 60 Vbeta and 13 Jbeta primers. TCRdb's table, derived via immunoSEQ multiplex PCR, lists solely in-frame clones and lacks some. In the table there are 130,000 to 150,000 clones, around 83% of which are singletons. Specimen: PBMCs. The receptors come from a male donor in good health and CMV-seropositive.

This clone appeared a single time. V and J are TRBV15 and TRBJ1-2; a possible D gene is TRBD1 (5 bases). V lost 0 bases to trimming and J lost 4 bases, with 9 bases between them. The CDR3 loop spans 14 amino acids. Germline V gives CDR1 LNHNV, CDR2 YYDKDF (reference sequence). CDR3 loop: CATSRDRTSYGYTF. The CDR3 region has the DNA TGTGCCACCAGCAGAGACAGGACATCCTATGGCTACACCTTC. The variable domain in full, completed from reference TRBV15 and TRBJ1-2, reads DAMVIQNPRYQVTQFGKPVTLSCSQTLNHNVMYWYQQKSSQAPKLLFHYYDKDFNNEADTPDNFQSRRPNTSFCFLDIRSPGLGDTAMYLCATSRDRTSYGYTFGSGTRLTVV.

The chain links TRBV2 to TRBJ2-7; possibly TRBD2 for D (6 bases). V lost 8 bases to trimming and J lost 0 bases, with 8 bases between them. Germline loops: CDR1 SNHLY, CDR2 FYNNEI. CDR3 size: 12 residues. CDR3: CASRLVSYEQYF. The DNA of the CDR3 is TGTGCCAGCCGACTAGTCTCCTACGAGCAGTACTTC.

The chain employs TRBV28 and TRBJ2-5, with 7 bases fitting TRBD2. Per germline, CDR1 MDHEN and CDR2 SYDVKM. Unmatched junction bases numbered 14, after V lost 5 bases and J lost 5 bases. The CDR3 covers 16 residues. CDR3 region: CASSVVGRGRDETQYF. The DNA of the CDR3 is TGTGCCAGCAGTGTAGTGGGACGCGGGAGAGATGAGACCCAGTACTTC.

The chain carries TRBV28 and TRBJ2-7; 10 bases line up with TRBD2. The CDR3 is 14 residues long. Losses at the gene ends were 2 bases for V and 3 bases for J; bases not matched to a gene: 1. The V gene's germline CDR1 is MDHEN and CDR2 SYDVKM. The CDR3 DNA reads TGTGCCAGCAGTTTAGTAGCGGGAGGCTACGAGCAGTACTTC. Its protein is CASSLVAGGYEQYF.

V is TRBV5-1 and J is TRBJ2-3, with 12 bases that match TRBD2. The CDR3 runs 16 residues. The germline V gene encodes CDR1 SGHRS and CDR2 YFSETQ. V was clipped by 4 bases and J by 0 bases; unmatched bases: 3. DNA of the CDR3: TGCGCCAGCAGCGTCGGGACTAGCGGGAGCACAGATACGCAGTATTTT. The encoded protein is CASSVGTSGSTDTQYF.

The chain joins TRBV19 to TRBJ1-6; 8 bases agree with TRBD1. Losses at the gene ends were 7 bases for V and 5 bases for J; bases not matched to a gene: 4. This CDR3 region has 14 residues. Germline V gene lookup returns CDR1 LNHDA and CDR2 SQIVND (reference sequence). The CDR3 DNA is TGTGCCAGTACTTACAGGGGGAATAATTCACCCCTCCACTTT. Residues: CASTYRGNNSPLHF.

This clone was picked up a small number of times. The chain uses TRBV11-3 and TRBJ2-1; 9 nucleotides align to TRBD2. Per germline, CDR1 SGHNT and CDR2 YENEEA. Losses at the gene ends were 0 bases for V and 6 bases for J; bases not matched to a gene: 12. The length of the CDR3 is 18 residues. The CDR3 DNA reads as TGTGCCAGCAGCTTAGAGCAGGGCGGGACTAGCCTAATCAATGAGCAGTTCTTC. This translates into CASSLEQGGTSLINEQFF.

This clone came up once. This chain connects TRBV19 to TRBJ2-1; 12 bases are shared with TRBD2. Germline V lookup: CDR1 LNHDA, CDR2 SQIVND (reference sequence). J gave up 8 bases and V 7 bases, and 6 bases lay outside the gene matches. The CDR3 has 14 residues. CDR3 nucleotides: TGTGCCAGTACACTAGCGGGGGGCACCGATGAGCAGTTCTTC. This gives the protein CASTLAGGTDEQFF.

This rearrangement joins TRBV15 to TRBJ2-7, with 7 bases identical to TRBD1. The V and J ends lost 0 bases and 3 bases, in that order; junction bases with no gene match: 5. This CDR3 has 15 amino acids. Germline CDR1 is LNHNV and CDR2 is YYDKDF (reference sequence). The CDR3 DNA follows: TGTGCCACCAGCAGAGAGACAGGGAGCGTCTACGAGCAGTACTTC. It specifies CATSRETGSVYEQYF.

The chain employs TRBV6-6 and TRBJ1-5; unclear D gene. This CDR3 is 14 amino acids long. Germline CDR1 MNHNY, CDR2 SVGAGI (reference sequence). With 0 bases removed from V and 6 bases from J, the gap between germline ends came to 9 bases. CDR3 loop: CASSYSTSTQPQHF. Here the CDR3 DNA reads TGTGCCAGCAGTTACTCGACAAGTACTCAGCCCCAGCATTTT.

V gene TRBV9 combines with J gene TRBJ2-2; D may be TRBD1 (5 bases). Between the trimmed V and J ends, which lost 0 bases and 4 bases, there was a span of 10 bases. This CDR3 is built from 15 residues. CDR1 is SGDLS, CDR2 YYNGEE, per germline. CDR3: CASSVEGLTTGELFF. The CDR3 bases are TGTGCCAGCAGCGTAGAGGGGCTCACCACCGGGGAGCTGTTTTTT.

The CDR3 nucleotides read TGTGCCAGCAGCCTGAGTTTAAGACAGGGTATAACTTTCTTT. Encoded protein: CASSLSLRQGITFF. The rearrangement uses TRBV7-3 and TRBJ1-1, with 7 bases identical to TRBD1. The V gene end was trimmed by 5 bases and the J gene end by 12 bases; junction bases not matched to a gene: 15. The CDR3 sequence is 14 residues long. Germline assignment: CDR1 SGHTA and CDR2 FQGTGA.

A few counts support this clone. CDR3 amino acids: CASNIRGPYNEQFF. CDR3 bases: TGTGCCAGTAATATCAGGGGGCCCTACAATGAGCAGTTCTTC. This chain uses TRBV19 with TRBJ2-1, with TRBD1 matching over 8 bases. This CDR3 comprises 14 residues. V lost 7 bases and J lost 2; bases outside the gene matches: 4. CDR1 is LNHDA, CDR2 SQIVND, per germline (reference sequence). Looking up the rest from reference TRBV19 and TRBJ2-1 gives the full variable domain: DGGITQSPKYLFRKEGQNVTLSCEQNLNHDAMYWYRQDPGQGLRLIYYSQIVNDFQKGDIAEGYSVSREKKESFPLTVTSAQKNPTAFYLCASNIRGPYNEQFFGPGTRLTVL.

The chain links TRBV4-3 to TRBJ2-7, with a weak D call TRBD2 (6 bases). This CDR3 has 15 residues. The V and J ends lost 5 bases and 5 bases respectively, with 19 bases between them. Germline values: CDR1 LGHNA, CDR2 YSLEER. The CDR3 here is CASSYLQTSSNEQYF. Written as DNA, the CDR3 is TGCGCCAGCAGCTACCTCCAGACTAGTAGTAACGAGCAGTACTTC.

The chain carries TRBV27 and TRBJ2-1; 8 nucleotides match TRBD2. The ends lost 6 bases at V and 4 bases at J; junction bases unmatched: 8. The CDR3 covers 15 residues. CDR1 and CDR2 from the germline V gene are MNHEY and SMNVEV (reference sequence). The CDR3 loop reads CASRTLLAAYNEQFF. In nucleotides, the CDR3 is TGTGCCAGCAGGACCTTACTAGCGGCATACAATGAGCAGTTCTTC.

The V and J genes are TRBV9 and TRBJ1-3, with 7 bases identical to TRBD1. After removal of 2 bases from V and 0 bases from J, the junction contained 8 bases not matched to a gene. Looked up from germline, CDR1 is SGDLS and CDR2 is YYNGEE. This CDR3 has 17 residues. The CDR3 sequence is CASSVQGVPSSGNTIYF. DNA of the CDR3: TGTGCCAGCAGCGTCCAGGGGGTACCATCCTCTGGAAACACCATATATTTT.

The table lists this clone with a count of one. CDR3 DNA sequence: TGCGCCAGCAGCTTTGGACGTACGGCGGGGGGGCGGAGCACCGGGGAGCTGTTTTTT. Translated: CASSFGRTAGGRSTGELFF. The chain is built from TRBV5-1 and TRBJ2-2, with 9 bases matching TRBD2. V trimming: 2 bases; J trimming: 4 bases; junction bases outside the gene matches: 15. Germline CDR1 SGHRS, CDR2 YFSETQ. The CDR3 contains 19 residues.

This chain uses TRBV27 with TRBJ1-5; 7 bases map to TRBD1. This CDR3 has 15 amino acids. V was clipped by 5 bases and J by 2 bases; unmatched bases: 6. The germline V gene encodes CDR1 MNHEY and CDR2 SMNVEV (reference sequence). CDR3 protein: CASSVQGTGNQPQHF. The CDR3, as DNA: TGTGCCAGCAGTGTACAGGGGACCGGCAATCAGCCCCAGCATTTT.